This record looks at one T cell receptor (beta chain) sequence and its context. What it binds is unknown. The sample is drawn from a study of CD8+ T cells in alopecia areata. Study information: Patients received oral tofacitinib, 5 to 10 mg twice daily, for moderate-to-severe alopecia areata.

The sample's treatment: oral pan-JAK inhibitor, 5-10 mg twice daily. Germline V CDR1 and CDR2: SQVTM, ANQGSEA. Trimming removed 2 bases at V and 5 bases at J, with 12 bases between. The CDR3 runs to 14 residues. Sequencing templates came from extracted RNA that was reverse transcribed into cDNA. Sequencing used immunoSEQ multiplex PCR; TCRdb keeps in-frame clones, though not all of them. The profile shows about 140,000 clones, approximately 90% of them singletons. Study results and caveats: Persistence of many expanded lesional clones was seen in scalp and blood during tofacitinib. One nonresponder leaves baseline CD8+ expansion's link to response uncertain.

This chain joins TRBV29-1 and TRBJ2-2; D perhaps matches TRBD2 (6 bases). Sequences were derived from CD8+ T cells sorted from blood, sampled at week 4, from a patient treated with tofacitinib. The receptor was derived from a human donor with alopecia areata. CDR3 nucleotides: TGCAGCGTTGAACCGGGGGTAACGACCGGGGAGCTGTTTTTT. This sequence encodes CSVEPGVTTGELFF.